The clone carrying this TCR beta chain was recorded at least ten times. Antigen unknown. This entry comes from a study of T cells after yellow fever vaccination. The wider study: With SMART-Seq v4 Ultra Low Input, the fractions containing low cell numbers were prepared.

A single record per CDR3 protein comes from TCRdb applying MiXCR to the 5' RACE reads. The repertoire holds some 220,000 distinct CDR3 sequences, with about 3% as singletons. Study-wide results and limits: Weaker overall was a secondary response that nonetheless peaked faster, on day 5 versus 15. Clones that expanded after primary vaccination mostly reappeared after the booster (96% CD4, 80% to 90% CD8).

Looked up from germline, CDR1 is KGHSH and CDR2 is LQKENI. The CDR3 is made up of 13 amino acids. The V end lost 2 bases, the J end lost 8 bases, and 12 bases lay between the germline ends. The chain combines TRBV18 with TRBJ1-2; D is possibly TRBD1 (5 bases). This clonotype was obtained from a man between 18 and 29 years old who received the YFV17D yellow fever vaccine. The specimen was CD4+ T cells sorted from PBMCs, collected 10 days after the yellow fever booster vaccination. CDR3 loop: CASSPERGNGYTF. The CDR3 bases are TGTGCCAGCTCACCAGAGCGGGGGAACGGCTACACCTTC.